This TCR beta chain was obtained from a study of CD8+ T cells in alopecia areata. Study-level background: Tofacitinib administration persisted for 6 to 18 months, succeeded by 6 months off drug. Findings and limits, study-wide: Alphabeta T cells residing in normal skin are also sequenced in scalp samples.

The CDR3 extends over 12 amino acids. The germline V gene has CDR1 SQVTM and CDR2 ANQGSEA. The junction had 6 bases not matched to a gene; V was cut back by 6 bases and J by 6 bases. RNA was isolated and reverse transcribed to cDNA, the sequencing template. Sequenced by immunoSEQ multiplex PCR; TCRdb stores in-frame clones only, minus some. The sample includes over 150,000 clones, roughly 60% of them seen just once. Comment on this clone: Its antigen is currently unknown.

Lesional scalp tissue (obtained by punch biopsy) and peripheral blood were collected from alopecia areata patients. This sequence was found in a human donor with alopecia areata. Specimen: CD4+ T cells sorted from blood, collected at week 0. The chain uses TRBV29-1 and TRBJ1-1; TRBD1 matches at 8 bases. CDR3 coding DNA: TGCAGCGTAGGACAGGGAGTGTCTGAAGCTTTCTTT. It specifies CSVGQGVSEAFF.